The 20 T cell receptor beta chains listed next were all sequenced from one sample in a study of beta chain features in type 1 diabetes (dated by TCRdb to between 2017 and 2018). Beyond this particular receptor, the publication reports: In all four CD4+ subsets, TCRB CDR3 length was moderately but significantly shorter in type 1 diabetes patients.

Library method: the immunoSEQ multiplex PCR assay. The entire amount of isolated RNA was reverse transcribed using the High Capacity cDNA Reverse Transcription Kit, so the sequenced TCRB transcripts were expressed ones. TCRdb took over this immuneACCESS table, retaining in-frame rearrangements with V and J assigned. Such tables are incomplete; in checked studies, under half of the missing clones stem from an unresolved V gene, and the remainder is unexplained. Recorded for this sample are about 650,000 clones; about an eighth of them occurred a single time. The ten largest clones take up approximately 0.11% of the sample. These receptors have no identified antigens. Material: naive CD4+ T cells from blood. The cell subset or site label here, explained by the study, means: true naive CD4+ T cells. The receptor set was obtained from a man aged 30-40 years with type 1 diabetes.

This chain joins TRBV4-2 and TRBJ1-5; 9 bases are a match to TRBD1. Germline loops: CDR1 LGHNA, CDR2 YNFKEQ. The CDR3 runs to 14 residues. Unmatched junction bases numbered 0, after V lost 0 bases and J lost 6 bases. CDR3 sequence: CASSQETGGQPQHF. In DNA form, the CDR3 reads TGTGCCAGCAGCCAAGAGACAGGGGGTCAGCCCCAGCATTTT.

The chain combines TRBV30 with TRBJ2-3, with 11 bases lining up with TRBD2. V shed 3 bases and J 2 bases; nucleotides not matched to a gene: 10. Germline CDR1 is GTSNPN and CDR2 is SVGIG (reference sequence). The CDR3 totals 17 residues. CDR3 protein: CAWRGTSGRWITDTQYF. CDR3 DNA: TGTGCCTGGAGAGGTACTAGCGGGAGATGGATCACAGATACGCAGTATTTT. The full variable domain, its missing parts supplied by reference TRBV30 and TRBJ2-3, is SQTIHQWPATLVQPVGSPLSLECTVEGTSNPNLYWYRQAAGRGLQLLFYSVGIGQISSEVPQNLSASRPQDRQFILSSKKLLLSDSGFYLCAWRGTSGRWITDTQYFGPGTRLTVL.

The V call is TRBV14, the J call TRBJ1-1; a weak D match, TRBD1 (5 bases). V was shortened by 2 bases and J by 1 base, with 14 bases between the two germline ends. CDR1 is SGHDN and CDR2 is FVKESK in the germline V gene. The CDR3 has 16 residues. The CDR3: CASSQWIGTANTEAFF. In DNA, the CDR3 is TGTGCCAGCAGCCAATGGATCGGGACGGCGAACACTGAAGCTTTCTTT.

The J gene is TRBJ2-5, the V gene TRBV18; D remains ambiguous. Germline CDR1 is KGHSH and CDR2 is LQKENI. Trimming pared 3 bases from V and 0 bases from J, leaving 5 bases between. The CDR3 spans 13 residues. DNA for the CDR3: TGTGCCAGCTCACCCTCGTACCAAGAGACCCAGTACTTC. Translated: CASSPSYQETQYF.

The chain combines TRBV7-3 with TRBJ1-1; D is unclear. From germline, CDR1 is SGHTA and CDR2 FQGTGA. The CDR3 runs 13 residues. V gave up 5 bases and J gave up 4 bases, with 11 bases separating them. The CDR3, as DNA: TGTGCCAGCAGCACCGGAATGAGCACTGAAGCTTTCTTT. It codes for CASSTGMSTEAFF.

This chain links TRBV7-2 with TRBJ2-7, with 10 positions matching TRBD1. CDR1 and CDR2 from the germline V gene are SGHTA and FQGNSA. The V and J ends lost 1 base and 6 bases, in that order; junction bases with no gene match: 9. This CDR3 comprises 16 residues. This chain's CDR3 is CASSLVGTGVVREQYF. The CDR3, as DNA: TGTGCCAGCAGCTTAGTAGGGACAGGGGTAGTTCGCGAGCAGTACTTC.

This clone was detected only a few times. The chain has TRBV18 and TRBJ2-7; 7 bases match TRBD2. Trimming at V came to 2 bases and at J to 2 bases, leaving 9 bases not matched to a gene. Germline V gives CDR1 KGHSH, CDR2 LQKENI. There are 16 residues in the CDR3. The CDR3 coding sequence is TGTGCCAGCTCACCAACGAGCCTCGGGGGGACCTACGAGCAGTACTTC. Its translation is CASSPTSLGGTYEQYF.

This rearrangement joins TRBV30 to TRBJ2-3; 8 nucleotides agree with TRBD2. This CDR3 comprises 15 residues. The V and J ends lost 0 bases and 1 base, in that order; junction bases with no gene match: 3. Germline-derived CDR1 and CDR2 are GTSNPN and SVGIG (reference sequence). As DNA, the CDR3 is TGTGCCTGGAGTGTCGGAGCGGGGGGCACAGATACGCAGTATTTT. Residues: CAWSVGAGGTDTQYF.

This clone was detected only a few times. This sequence joins TRBV5-4 and TRBJ1-2, with D hard to call. Deletions cut 0 bases from V and 8 bases from J, with 17 bases between. This CDR3 spans 15 amino acids. Germline CDR1 is SGHNT and CDR2 is YYREEE (reference sequence). This CDR3 reads CASSLAGLGRGGYTF. The CDR3 nucleotides read TGTGCCAGCAGCTTGGCCGGGTTGGGGAGAGGCGGCTACACCTTC.

In its sample, this clone was seen many times. V gene TRBV14 combines with J gene TRBJ2-1, with D perhaps matching TRBD1 (5 bases). This CDR3 comprises 12 residues. The V end lost 0 bases, the J end lost 10 bases, and 7 bases lay between the germline ends. Germline assignment: CDR1 SGHDN and CDR2 FVKESK. CDR3 amino acids: CASSQDRTEQFF. The DNA for the CDR3 is TGTGCCAGCAGCCAAGATCGGACAGAGCAGTTCTTC.

This clone was seen more than once but under ten times. The chain carries TRBV18 and TRBJ1-4; D gene ambiguous. Germline CDR1 is KGHSH and CDR2 is LQKENI. The CDR3 is 14 amino acids. Trimming left V 3 bases short and J 4 bases short, with 9 bases between. CDR3 sequence (DNA): TGTGCCAGCTCACCGGGCAGGATTAATGAAAAACTGTTTTTT. It is translated as CASSPGRINEKLFF.

The chain recombines TRBV7-9 with TRBJ1-2; D is uncertain. Germline CDR1 and CDR2: SEHNR and FQNEAQ (reference sequence). CDR3 size: 14 residues. The V and J ends lost 1 base and 3 bases respectively, with 9 bases between them. CDR3: CASSLDSTHYGYTF. CDR3 DNA: TGTGCCAGCAGCTTAGATTCCACCCACTATGGCTACACCTTC. The variable domain in full, completed from reference TRBV7-9 and TRBJ1-2, reads DTGVSQNPRHKITKRGQNVTFRCDPISEHNRLYWYRQTLGQGPEFLTYFQNEAQLEKSRLLSDRFSAERPKGSFSTLEIQRTEQGDSAMYLCASSLDSTHYGYTFGSGTRLTVV.

This clone was counted only a few times. The chain joins TRBV29-1 to TRBJ2-5; maybe TRBD2 (6 bases). CDR3 length: 11 residues. Germline V CDR1 and CDR2: SQVTM, ANQGSEA. CDR3 region: CNGGDGETQYF. The CDR3 region has the DNA TGCAACGGAGGGGATGGAGAGACCCAGTACTTC.

This chain uses TRBV2 with TRBJ2-6; D might be TRBD1 or TRBD2, each matching 5 bases. The CDR3 sequence is 17 residues long. Trimming took 1 base from V and 1 from J, leaving 11 bases between them. Per the germline V gene, CDR1 is SNHLY and CDR2 is FYNNEI. In DNA, the CDR3 is TGTGCCAGCAGTGAAGATATGGGGGTGTCTGGGGCCAACGTCCTGACTTTC. Translating gives CASSEDMGVSGANVLTF.

The V and J genes are TRBV18 and TRBJ1-4, with no clear D. The germline V gene encodes CDR1 KGHSH and CDR2 LQKENI. Trimming took off 2 bases at V and 5 bases at J, with 6 bases between the two ends. CDR3 length equals 13 residues. The CDR3 loop is CASSPGRNEKLFF. Here the CDR3 DNA reads TGTGCCAGCTCACCAGGCAGGAATGAAAAACTGTTTTTT.

The chain uses TRBV28 and TRBJ2-3; the D gene is possibly TRBD2 (5 bases). Germline CDR1 and CDR2: MDHEN and SYDVKM. The CDR3 is made up of 13 amino acids. V lost 5 bases, J lost 4 bases, and 10 bases lay in between. CDR3 amino acids: CASSIEGSDTQYF. Written as DNA, the CDR3 is TGTGCCAGCAGTATCGAGGGTTCAGATACGCAGTATTTT.

This clone occurred a few times. This chain joins TRBV2 and TRBJ1-1; the D gene is possibly TRBD1 (6 bases). The CDR3 runs 15 residues. The V end lost 6 bases, the J end lost 0 bases, and 14 bases lay between the germline ends. Germline CDR1 and CDR2: SNHLY and FYNNEI. Here the CDR3 reads CASSLFGQMNTEAFF. As DNA, the CDR3 is TGTGCCAGCAGCCTATTCGGACAGATGAACACTGAAGCTTTCTTT.

The chain joins TRBV4-2 to TRBJ2-7; 7 nucleotides agree with TRBD1. Germline V gene sequence: CDR1 LGHNA, CDR2 YNFKEQ. This CDR3 region has 14 residues. Trimming at V came to 4 bases and at J to 7 bases, leaving 10 bases not matched to a gene. The chain's CDR3 is CASSPGQASEEQYF. The CDR3 bases are TGTGCCAGCAGCCCCGGACAGGCCTCGGAAGAGCAGTACTTC.

The chain has TRBV6-5 and TRBJ1-1; TRBD1 is a possible D gene (5 bases). The germline V gene encodes CDR1 MNHEY and CDR2 SVGAGI. V was trimmed by 6 bases and J by 0 bases, leaving 8 bases between them. CDR3 length equals 13 residues. As DNA, the CDR3 is TGTGCCAGCAGCGCGACAGTGAACACTGAAGCTTTCTTT. Protein sequence: CASSATVNTEAFF.

This chain connects TRBV10-1 to TRBJ2-5, with 8 bases that match TRBD1. The V segment lost 0 bases and the J segment 6 bases; nucleotides outside the gene matches: 6. The CDR3 sequence is 15 residues long. CDR1 is WNHNN and CDR2 is SYGVQD in the germline V gene (reference sequence). The CDR3 loop reads CASSESSGGGKTQYF. Here the CDR3 DNA reads TGCGCCAGCAGTGAGTCCTCAGGGGGCGGGAAGACCCAGTACTTC.